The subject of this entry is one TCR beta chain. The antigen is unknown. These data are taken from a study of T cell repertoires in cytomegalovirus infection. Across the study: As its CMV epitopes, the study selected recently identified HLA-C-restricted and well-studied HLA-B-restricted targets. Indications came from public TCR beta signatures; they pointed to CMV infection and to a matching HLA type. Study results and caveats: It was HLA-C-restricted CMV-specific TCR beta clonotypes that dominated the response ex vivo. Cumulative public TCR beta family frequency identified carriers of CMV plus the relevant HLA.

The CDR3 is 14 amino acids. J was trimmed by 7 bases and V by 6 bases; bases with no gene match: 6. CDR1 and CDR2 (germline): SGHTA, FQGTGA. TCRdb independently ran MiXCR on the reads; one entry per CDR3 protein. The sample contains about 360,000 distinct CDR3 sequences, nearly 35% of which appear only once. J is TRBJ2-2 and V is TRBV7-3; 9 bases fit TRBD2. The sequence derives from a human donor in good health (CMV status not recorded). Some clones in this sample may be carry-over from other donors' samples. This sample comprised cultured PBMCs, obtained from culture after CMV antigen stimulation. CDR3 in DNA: TGTGCCAGCAGTCCCCGGACTAGCGTCGGGGAGCTGTTTTTT. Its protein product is CASSPRTSVGELFF.